This entry lists 6 T cell receptor beta chains sequenced from one sample in a study of blood T cell repertoires in COVID-19. TCRdb's table, derived via immunoSEQ multiplex PCR, lists solely in-frame clones and lacks some. Found here are about 170,000 clones, 70% to 90% of them singletons; the top ten hold over 7%. The specimen was peripheral blood. Source of these receptors: a woman of 80 years or more in a cohort sampled during active or convalescent COVID-19.

This chain uses TRBV11-3 with TRBJ2-7; 7 positions agree with TRBD1. Germline lookup yields CDR1 SGHNT and CDR2 YENEEA. The length of the CDR3 is 15 residues. V lost 5 bases and J lost 2; bases outside the gene matches: 9. CDR3 amino acids: CASSPGQSLTYEQYV. For the CDR3, the DNA is TGTGCCAGCAGCCCGGGACAGAGCTTAACCTACGAGCAGTACGTC.

This clone appeared a few times. The V gene is TRBV5-4, the J gene TRBJ2-7, with D uncertain. The V gene's germline CDR1 is SGHNT and CDR2 YYREEE (reference sequence). The CDR3 spans 13 residues. Trimming left V 5 bases short and J 2 bases short, with 11 bases between. The CDR3 protein is CASSSTPAYEQYV. Written as DNA, the CDR3 is TGTGCCAGCAGTTCAACACCTGCCTACGAGCAGTACGTC.

The chain joins TRBV5-6 to TRBJ2-1; 9 bases align to TRBD2. The CDR3 runs 19 residues. Germline V gene lookup returns CDR1 SGHDT and CDR2 YYEEEE. After removal of 0 bases from V and 1 base from J, the junction contained 11 bases not matched to a gene. CDR3 in DNA: TGTGCCAGCAGCTTGGAGCGGGGGAGCGGGGGGCATTCCTACAATGAGCAGTTCTTC. This codes for CASSLERGSGGHSYNEQFF. Looking up the rest from reference TRBV5-6 and TRBJ2-1 gives the full variable domain: DAGVTQSPTHLIKTRGQQVTLRCSPKSGHDTVSWYQQALGQGPQFIFQYYEEEERQRGNFPDRFSGHQFPNYSSELNVNALLLGDSALYLCASSLERGSGGHSYNEQFFGPGTRLTVL.

This clone was counted a single time. V is TRBV19 and J is TRBJ2-4, with 8 bases lining up with TRBD1. Germline CDR1 and CDR2: LNHDA and SQIVND (reference sequence). Germline trimming cut 7 bases from V and 0 bases from J; bases unmatched to any gene: 23. The CDR3 totals 21 residues. The CDR3 protein is CASTTRGGGTGRFLAKNIQYF. CDR3 bases: TGTGCCAGTACTACTAGAGGGGGTGGGACAGGCCGATTTCTAGCCAAAAACATTCAGTACTTC.

This clone was counted once. The V and J genes are TRBV20-1 and TRBJ1-3; 7 bases match TRBD1. CDR1 and CDR2 (germline): DFQATT, SNEGSKA (reference sequence). The CDR3 has 16 residues. V was pared by 3 bases and J by 1 base, with 9 bases of the junction left unmatched. The CDR3 reads CSASAGQTQSGNTIYF. CDR3 bases: TGCAGTGCTAGTGCGGGACAGACACAATCTGGAAACACCATATATTTT.

The chain links TRBV6-5 to TRBJ1-2, with a tentative D call TRBD1 (6 bases). Trimming removed 2 bases at V and 3 bases at J, with 7 bases between. The CDR3 spans 13 residues. The germline V gene encodes CDR1 MNHEY and CDR2 SVGAGI. This CDR3 reads CASSYNRDYGYTF. CDR3 nucleotides: TGTGCCAGCAGTTACAACAGGGACTATGGCTACACCTTC.